The 29 T cell receptor delta chains in this list originate from one sample, sequenced in a study of gamma-delta chains in newborns, infants, children. TCRdb applied CATT to the reads for clone calling. The sample lists around 4,500 delta-chain clones; roughly 5% were seen once. The sequencing input was blood. These receptors were obtained from a child who was a newborn, infant or young child, either healthy, febrile or measles-vaccinated (not recorded which).

The chain carries TRDV2 and TRDJ2; possibly TRDD3 for D (6 bases). As TCRdb names no J gene, one was assigned here on the basis of a DNA match to germline. Germline V gene lookup returns CDR1 GEAIGNYY and CDR2 EKD. V lost 1 base, J lost 5 bases, and 22 bases lay in between. The CDR3 runs 18 residues. CDR3 nucleotide sequence: TGTGCCTGTGACACGAGGGGGGAGACGGAGGGGTATACAGCACAACTCTTCTTT. Protein: CACDTRGETEGYTAQLFF.

J is TRDJ3 and V is TRDV2; 9 bases align to TRDD3. The V gene end was trimmed by 1 base and the J gene end by 3 bases; junction bases not matched to a gene: 12. Germline CDR1 reads GEAIGNYY; CDR2 reads EKD. The CDR3 length is 20 residues. The CDR3 bases are TGTGCCTGTGACACTATAGTTCCAGGGGATACGAACTGGGACACCCGACAGATGTTTTTC. Amino acids: CACDTIVPGDTNWDTRQMFF.

As concerns this clone: Other DNA sequences in this specimen translate into the identical CDR3. The J gene is TRDJ3, the V gene TRDV2, with 10 positions matching TRDD3. V was clipped by 0 bases and J by 2 bases; unmatched bases: 3. Germline V gene lookup returns CDR1 GEAIGNYY and CDR2 EKD. The CDR3 totals 18 residues. The CDR3 reads CACDTALGDTWDTRQMFF. Written as DNA, the CDR3 is TGTGCCTGTGACACCGCTCTGGGGGATACCTGGGACACCCGACAGATGTTTTTC.

This clone occurred a few times. CDR3 in DNA: TGTGCTCTTGGCCTTCCTACTGTGCCCGATAAACTCATCTTT. Its translation is CALGLPTVPDKLIF. The chain employs TRDV1 and TRDJ1; 9 positions match TRDD2. The V gene end was trimmed by 6 bases and the J gene end by 3 bases; junction bases not matched to a gene: 5. Germline-derived CDR1 and CDR2 are TSWWSYY and QGS. This CDR3 spans 14 amino acids.

The V call is TRDV1, the J call TRDJ1; 13 bases are a match to TRDD3. This CDR3 spans 20 amino acids. J lost 4 bases, V lost 1 base, and 15 bases had no gene match. CDR1 is TSWWSYY and CDR2 is QGS in the germline V gene. The CDR3 sequence: CALGEPRADYWGIRNDKLIF. The DNA of the CDR3 is TGTGCTCTTGGGGAACCCCGGGCGGATTACTGGGGGATACGTAACGATAAACTCATCTTT.

V usage is TRDV2 and J usage is TRDJ1; 11 bases align to TRDD3. This CDR3 is 16 amino acids long. V shed 3 bases, J shed 0 bases, and the junction held 5 bases outside the gene matches. Germline CDR1 reads GEAIGNYY; CDR2 reads EKD. The CDR3 is CACDLLGDKYTDKLIF. The CDR3 DNA sequence: TGTGCCTGTGACCTACTGGGGGATAAGTACACCGATAAACTCATCTTT.

By frequency in the sample, this clone is medium-sized. V usage is TRAV29/DV5 and J usage is TRDJ2; TRDD3 matches at 10 bases. Germline CDR1 is NSMFDY and CDR2 is ISSIKDK. CDR3 length: 20 amino acids. V lost 2 bases, J lost 1 base, and 17 bases stayed unmatched. CDR3 DNA: TGTGCAGCAAGAGCTACTTCCTACGGGAGGGGGATACGTTTGACAGCACAACTCTTCTTT. The encoded protein is CAARATSYGRGIRLTAQLFF.

This clone appeared a few times. This sequence joins TRDV2 and TRDJ1, with a possible D match to TRDD3 (6 bases). V was cut by 2 bases and J by 0 bases, with 9 bases left in between. Germline CDR1 and CDR2: GEAIGNYY and EKD. The length of the CDR3 is 14 residues. Here the CDR3 DNA reads TGTGCCTGTGACAAGATGGGGGACACCGATAAACTCATCTTT. Its translation is CACDKMGDTDKLIF.

V is TRDV1 and J is TRDJ1; TRDD3 matches 9 bases. The V segment lost 5 bases and the J segment 0 bases; nucleotides outside the gene matches: 13. The CDR3 covers 18 residues. Germline assignment: CDR1 TSWWSYY and CDR2 QGS. Here the CDR3 reads CALGPRPGWGINTDKLIF. DNA for the CDR3: TGTGCTCTTGGGCCCCGCCCGGGGTGGGGGATAAACACCGATAAACTCATCTTT.

This clone was detected a few times. The V gene is TRDV1, the J gene TRDJ1, with 8 bases lining up with TRDD2. V lost 6 bases to trimming and J lost 0 bases; unmatched junction nucleotides: 24. The CDR3 consists of 21 residues. Looked up from germline, CDR1 is TSWWSYY and CDR2 is QGS. The chain's CDR3 is CALGLPTEGSPGTLYTDKLIF. Here the CDR3 DNA reads TGTGCTCTTGGTCTTCCTACCGAGGGATCCCCCGGGACACTGTACACCGATAAACTCATCTTT.

This clone appeared a few times. Other DNA sequences within the sample encode an identical CDR3. This sequence joins TRDV1 and TRDJ1, with D perhaps TRDD2 (6 bases). CDR3 length: 15 residues. The V and J ends lost 4 bases and 1 base respectively, with 13 bases between them. The V gene's germline CDR1 is TSWWSYY and CDR2 QGS. The CDR3 loop reads CALGAPSPTTDKLIF. The CDR3 DNA sequence: TGTGCTCTTGGGGCCCCTTCCCCTACCACCGATAAACTCATCTTT.

This rearrangement joins TRDV2 to TRDJ2; 8 bases are shared with TRDD3. The J gene, not given by TCRdb, was assigned here from a germline match of the nucleotide sequence. The CDR3 sequence is 16 residues long. J lost 3 bases, V lost 5 bases, and 10 bases had no gene match. Germline loops: CDR1 GEAIGNYY, CDR2 EKD. CDR3 DNA sequence: TGTGCCTGTGTCCCATACTGGGGGGCGATGACAGCACAACTCTTCTTT. Translated, it gives CACVPYWGAMTAQLFF.

Note on this clone: A much larger clone differs by one base, so this may be a read error. The same CDR3 can be traced to other DNA sequences in this sample. The rearrangement joins TRDV2 to TRDJ3, with TRDD3 matching 9 bases. Trimming cost V 1 base and J 0 bases; bases outside gene matches: 6. The CDR3 is 19 residues long. Germline V CDR1 and CDR2: GEAIGNYY, EKD. CDR3 in DNA: TGTGCCTGTGACACGACTGGGGGACCTAGCTCCTGGGACACCCGACAGATGTTTTTC. Protein sequence: CACDTTGGPSSWDTRQMFF.

The rearrangement links TRDV2 to TRDJ2; TRDD3 matches 8 bases. The CDR3 contains 17 residues. V dropped 2 bases and J dropped 0; count of bases not matched to a gene: 7. Per germline, CDR1 GEAIGNYY and CDR2 EKD. The CDR3 bases are TGTGCCTGTGACAGACTGGGGGTTTCAGCTTTGACAGCACAACTCTTCTTT. It encodes CACDRLGVSALTAQLFF.

By share of the sample, this clone is medium-sized. The genes are TRDV2 and TRDJ3; 11 bases fit TRDD3. Looked up from germline, CDR1 is GEAIGNYY and CDR2 is EKD. J was trimmed by 0 bases and V by 0 bases; bases with no gene match: 3. CDR3 length equals 19 residues. The CDR3 region is CACDTMGDTRSWDTRQMFF. The CDR3 DNA follows: TGTGCCTGTGACACCATGGGGGATACGCGCTCCTGGGACACCCGACAGATGTTTTTC.

This clone occurred a few times. The CDR3 region is CALGTHAGGGLGTDKLIF. CDR3 DNA sequence: TGTGCTCTTGGGACTCACGCCGGGGGCGGGTTAGGCACCGATAAACTCATCTTT. This chain uses TRDV1 with TRDJ1; D might be TRDD3 (5 bases). Trimming removed 5 bases from V and 1 base from J, with 23 bases in between. The germline gives CDR1 TSWWSYY, CDR2 QGS. This CDR3 contains 18 residues.

This clone was counted only a few times. This may be a read error: a much more frequent sequence differs by one nucleotide. Other DNA variants within this sample encode the same CDR3. The rearrangement joins TRDV2 to TRDJ3; D not certain. V lost 1 base, J lost 0 bases, and 12 bases lay in between. Germline values: CDR1 GEAIGNYY, CDR2 EKD. The CDR3 spans 18 residues. CDR3 protein: CACDTAGPSSWDTRQMFF. CDR3 in DNA: TGTGCCTGTGACACAGCCGGACCCAGCTCCTGGGACACCCGACAGATGTTTTTC.

This clone was detected only a few times. A junction end diverges from the germline sequence, so it may reflect a read error. This chain joins TRDV2 and TRDJ1, with 9 bases matching TRDD3. Per the germline V gene, CDR1 is GEAIGNYY and CDR2 is EKD. CDR3 length: 12 amino acids. The CDR3 region is CARDRGYGKLIF. The CDR3, as DNA: TGTGCCCGTGACAGGGGATACGGCAAACTCATCTTT.

With respect to this clone: It may be a read error: a sequence one base away is much more abundant. This sequence joins TRDV2 and TRDJ3, with 13 bases fitting TRDD3. TCRdb gives no J gene; it was assigned here by matching the DNA to germline. The CDR3 consists of 20 residues. Germline V gene sequence: CDR1 GEAIGNYY, CDR2 EKD. Losses at the gene ends were 3 bases for V and 2 bases for J; bases not matched to a gene: 9. CDR3 nucleotide sequence: TGTGCCTGTGACTCTGGACTGGGGGATACGAAAGCCTGGGACACCCGACAGATGTTTTTC. Residues: CACDSGLGDTKAWDTRQMFF.

The CDR3 is CACDTGGGGYAGLIF. The CDR3 coding sequence is TGTGCCTGTGACACCGGAGGCGGGGGATACGCTGGACTCATCTTT. The chain recombines TRDV2 with TRDJ1; 10 bases map to TRDD3. The J gene is not listed in TCRdb, so it was assigned here from a DNA match to germline. V was clipped by 0 bases and J by 10 bases; unmatched bases: 10. The CDR3 length is 15 residues. Germline values: CDR1 GEAIGNYY, CDR2 EKD.

The rearrangement uses TRDV2 and TRDJ2, with 12 nucleotides matching TRDD3. V shed 3 bases, J shed 0 bases, and the junction held 7 bases outside the gene matches. The germline CDR1 and CDR2 sequences are GEAIGNYY and EKD. This CDR3 is 18 amino acids long. In DNA form, the CDR3 reads TGTGCCTGTGACTCGGTACTGGGGGATACTTCTTTGACAGCACAACTCTTCTTT. Translation gives CACDSVLGDTSLTAQLFF.

This clone was counted a few times. CDR3 in amino acids: CALGGPKDGGYRGRTDKLIF. The DNA for the CDR3 is TGTGCTCTTGGGGGCCCTAAGGATGGGGGATATAGGGGACGGACCGATAAACTCATCTTT. This rearrangement joins TRDV1 to TRDJ1, with 9 bases aligning to TRDD3. Germline V gene lookup returns CDR1 TSWWSYY and CDR2 QGS. V trimming: 4 bases; J trimming: 2 bases; junction bases outside the gene matches: 20. The CDR3 contains 20 residues.

This clone is labeled as medium-sized. The rearrangement uses TRDV2 and TRDJ3, with 10 bases identical to TRDD3. Looked up from germline, CDR1 is GEAIGNYY and CDR2 is EKD. The CDR3 loop spans 19 amino acids. With 3 bases clipped from V and 0 bases from J, the junction kept 7 bases outside the gene matches. CDR3 residues: CACDPVLGDVSWDTRQMFF. CDR3 nucleotides: TGTGCCTGTGACCCTGTACTGGGGGATGTCTCCTGGGACACCCGACAGATGTTTTTC.

The chain joins TRDV2 to TRDJ2; 12 positions match TRDD3. Germline CDR1 is GEAIGNYY and CDR2 is EKD. V gave up 3 bases and J gave up 5 bases; unmatched junction bases: 15. CDR3 length: 19 residues. This CDR3 reads CACDALGDTRARGTAQLFF. CDR3 nucleotides: TGTGCCTGTGACGCTCTGGGGGATACGCGAGCGCGGGGAACAGCACAACTCTTCTTT.

This chain uses TRDV2 with TRDJ3; 13 nucleotides agree with TRDD3. The CDR3 has 20 residues. With V trimmed by 2 bases and J by 1 base, 7 bases remained unmatched. Germline V CDR1 and CDR2: GEAIGNYY, EKD. The CDR3: CACDMRLGDTRSWDTRQMFF. Here the CDR3 DNA reads TGTGCCTGTGACATGAGACTGGGGGATACGCGTTCCTGGGACACCCGACAGATGTTTTTC.

Judged by abundance, this clone is medium-sized. The chain employs TRDV2 and TRDJ2, with 8 bases that match TRDD3. This CDR3 is built from 17 residues. Germline CDR1 and CDR2: GEAIGNYY and EKD. V shed 3 bases, J shed 0 bases, and the junction held 8 bases outside the gene matches. The CDR3 coding sequence is TGTGCCTGTGACTCCGTACTGGGGGCCTCTTTGACAGCACAACTCTTCTTT. Encoded protein: CACDSVLGASLTAQLFF.

This clone is labeled as medium-sized. Being one base from a much bigger clone, this may be a read error. The chain carries TRDV2 and TRDJ2; 10 nucleotides align to TRDD3. Germline trimming cut 2 bases from V and 6 bases from J; bases unmatched to any gene: 2. This CDR3 comprises 14 residues. The germline gives CDR1 GEAIGNYY, CDR2 EKD. The CDR3 DNA follows: TGTGCCTGTGACATACTGGGGGATTCAGCACAACTCTTCTTT. Protein sequence: CACDILGDSAQLFF.

This clone was seen a few times. This specimen includes other DNA sequences encoding the same CDR3. The gene calls are TRDV1 and TRDJ1; D is possibly TRDD3 (6 bases). Germline V gives CDR1 TSWWSYY, CDR2 QGS. This CDR3 is built from 15 residues. V lost 2 bases and J lost 7, with 17 bases in between. CDR3 amino acids: CALGEVPGAGSKLIF. The CDR3 DNA sequence: TGTGCTCTTGGGGAAGTTCCTGGGGCCGGGAGTAAACTCATCTTT.

Sample share makes this clone medium-sized (0.01 to 0.1%). Other DNA variants within this sample encode the same CDR3. This rearrangement joins TRDV2 to TRDJ1, with 12 positions matching TRDD3. The CDR3 runs 15 residues. CDR1 and CDR2 from the germline V gene are GEAIGNYY and EKD. V shed 3 bases, J shed 3 bases, and the junction held 4 bases outside the gene matches. The CDR3 DNA follows: TGTGCCTGTGACCCACTGGGGGATACCGCCGATAAACTCATCTTT. This sequence encodes CACDPLGDTADKLIF.